What follows describes a single T cell receptor beta chain. Its antigen remains unknown. This PCR relied on a set of 60 Vbeta primers and 13 Jbeta primers. Sequencing was performed with immunoSEQ multiplex PCR; in TCRdb, only in-frame clones are kept and a portion is missing. This table holds 170,000 or so clones, under 90% found once. These data are taken from a study of cytomegalovirus exposure and HLA in healthy donors. The study, taken as a whole, reports: Researchers reported in a later analysis that common viral pathogens appeared linked to several top clusters.

The germline CDR1 and CDR2 sequences are MRHNA and SNTAGT. This CDR3 is 15 amino acids long. V shed 6 bases and J 3 bases; nucleotides not matched to a gene: 7. The rearrangement links TRBV6-4 to TRBJ2-3; 9 bases are shared with TRBD1. Sequenced: PBMCs. The receptor was derived from a young man in good health and CMV-seropositive. The chain's CDR3 is CASSTTGGRTDTQYF. The DNA for the CDR3 is TGTGCCAGCAGCACAACAGGGGGCCGGACAGATACGCAGTATTTT.